This entry features one T cell receptor (beta chain) sequence. These data come from a study of T cell responses to AZD1222 COVID-19 vaccine. Study-wide background: Second doses that came at about 4 or about 12 weeks were put together.

Profiling relied on immunoSEQ multiplex PCR, and the TCRdb table lists in-frame clones only, not all of them. The data contain about 94,000 clones, approximately 90% of them singletons. The junction had 0 bases not matched to a gene; V was cut back by 2 bases and J by 8 bases. The CDR3 has 12 amino acids. CDR1 MRHNA and CDR2 SNTAGT come from the germline V gene. This sequence originates from an adult in good health. This sample comprised peripheral blood, obtained on day 0 of AZD1222 vaccination. This chain joins TRBV6-4 and TRBJ1-1, with 9 bases identical to TRBD1. Here the CDR3 DNA reads TGTGCCAGCAGTGACGGGACAGGGGAAGCTTTCTTT. It translates to CASSDGTGEAFF.